This T cell receptor (beta chain) was identified during a study of T cell repertoires and Cas9 in healthy adults. Study-level background: CD4 and CD8 compartments: SpCas9-reactive T cells profiled for potency, cytotoxicity, lineage.

General study results and limits: Reportedly, SpCas9-reactive effector T cell proliferation and function were mitigated by SpCas9-reactive Tregs in vitro.

Using immunoSEQ multiplex PCR, the repertoire was profiled, and TCRdb retains in-frame clones only, with some absent. The table shows 20,000 to 25,000 clones, with about 92% occurring only once. Details on this clone: Its antigen is unknown.

V was clipped by 4 bases and J by 5 bases, with 8 bases between them. Germline V gene lookup returns CDR1 WNHNN and CDR2 SYGVQD (reference sequence). The CDR3 runs to 13 residues. Sequencing used CD4+ effector T cells (CD127+, CD25-, CD137-, CD154-) from PBMCs; culture status not recorded. The clonotype comes from a human donor in good health. This sequence joins TRBV10-1 and TRBJ2-2; D is possibly TRBD1 (5 bases). The CDR3 protein is CASSARGTGELFF. The CDR3 DNA is TGCGCCAGCAGTGCTAGGGGTACCGGGGAGCTGTTTTTT.